These 18 T cell receptor beta chains share one sample of origin, sequenced in a study of OX40 agonist ivuxolimab in advanced cancers. Library generation was performed with the immunoSEQ multiplex PCR assay. As stored in TCRdb, this immuneACCESS dataset retains in-frame rearrangements with V and J assigned. A fraction of the clones does not appear; measured against another copy, unresolved V genes explain less than half of the discrepancy, and the remainder lacks a known reason. This sample has 35,000 to 40,000 clones in its table, and approximately 90% of those were observed once. Together, the top ten hold 9.5% to 15% of the sample. The specimen comprised CD4+ or CD8+ T cells sorted from blood, sampled in a trial of the OX40 agonist ivuxolimab. Receptors originate from an adult with an advanced solid tumor such as melanoma, head and neck, liver or kidney cancer.

This rearrangement joins TRBV13 to TRBJ2-7; 8 bases line up with TRBD1. CDR3 length: 15 amino acids. Per germline, CDR1 PRHDT and CDR2 FYEKMQ (reference sequence). V shed 2 bases, J shed 7 bases, and the junction held 10 bases outside the gene matches. CDR3 nucleotide sequence: TGTGCCAGCAGCTTAAACCCGACAGGGGTGCGGGAGCAGTACTTC. This encodes CASSLNPTGVREQYF.

The V and J genes are TRBV6-9 and TRBJ2-2; 8 nucleotides match TRBD1. The V and J ends lost 7 bases and 3 bases, in that order; junction bases with no gene match: 4. The CDR3 is made up of 14 amino acids. In germline, CDR1 is MNHGY, CDR2 SVAAGI. This chain's CDR3 is CASNDRGDTGELFF. DNA of the CDR3: TGTGCCAGCAATGACAGGGGAGACACCGGGGAGCTGTTTTTT.

The chain carries TRBV14 and TRBJ2-7; 9 bases align to TRBD1. Germline assignment: CDR1 SGHDN and CDR2 FVKESK. V lost 4 bases, J lost 4 bases, and 2 bases stayed unmatched. This CDR3 region has 13 residues. The CDR3 DNA follows: TGTGCCAGCAGCCGGGACAGGGTGTACGAGCAGTACTTC. Residues: CASSRDRVYEQYF.

This rearrangement joins TRBV5-6 to TRBJ1-1, with D possibly being TRBD1 (5 bases). The CDR3 extends over 13 amino acids. The V gene's germline CDR1 is SGHDT and CDR2 YYEEEE. V was shortened by 0 bases and J by 4 bases, with 7 bases between the two germline ends. The CDR3 region has the DNA TGTGCCAGCAGCTTGGGAGGGGCCACTGAAGCTTTCTTT. Amino acid sequence: CASSLGGATEAFF. The whole variable domain, remainder taken from reference TRBV5-6 and TRBJ1-1, is DAGVTQSPTHLIKTRGQQVTLRCSPKSGHDTVSWYQQALGQGPQFIFQYYEEEERQRGNFPDRFSGHQFPNYSSELNVNALLLGDSALYLCASSLGGATEAFFGQGTRLTVV.

The chain employs TRBV9 and TRBJ2-7, with D perhaps TRBD1 (5 bases). CDR3 size: 14 residues. Germline assignment: CDR1 SGDLS and CDR2 YYNGEE. Trimming left V 4 bases short and J 2 bases short, with 13 bases between. The CDR3 here is CASSRADKAYEQYF. The CDR3 DNA reads TGTGCCAGCAGCCGCGCGGACAAGGCCTACGAGCAGTACTTC. Using reference TRBV9 and TRBJ2-7 for the parts outside the CDR3, the full variable domain is DSGVTQTPKHLITATGQRVTLRCSPRSGDLSVYWYQQSLDQGLQFLIQYYNGEERAKGNILERFSAQQFPDLHSELNLSSLELGDSALYFCASSRADKAYEQYFGPGTRLTVT.

The chain employs TRBV30 and TRBJ1-1; no clear D gene. The CDR3 runs 12 residues. The ends were cut back, 7 bases at V and 1 base at J, with 10 bases in the middle. The germline V gene has CDR1 GTSNPN and CDR2 SVGIG (reference sequence). CDR3 in amino acids: CASYVGNTEAFF. CDR3 coding DNA: TGTGCCTCCTACGTGGGGAACACTGAAGCTTTCTTT.

This rearrangement joins TRBV4-3 to TRBJ2-5; 9 bases agree with TRBD1. Germline CDR1 reads LGHNA; CDR2 reads YSLEER. V shed 0 bases and J 1 base; nucleotides not matched to a gene: 3. CDR3 length: 16 amino acids. CDR3 protein: CASSQDGTGLQETQYF. The DNA for the CDR3 is TGCGCCAGCAGCCAAGACGGGACAGGGCTCCAAGAGACCCAGTACTTC.

The chain is built from TRBV4-2 and TRBJ2-1; possibly TRBD1 or TRBD2 for D (5 bases each). This CDR3 contains 16 residues. Germline-derived CDR1 and CDR2 are LGHNA and YNFKEQ. The V gene lost 2 bases and the J gene lost 2 bases, with 13 bases spanning the gap. The chain's CDR3 is CASSQSGTDAYNEQFF. Written as DNA, the CDR3 is TGTGCCAGCAGCCAATCCGGGACGGACGCCTACAATGAGCAGTTCTTC.

V usage is TRBV6-6 and J usage is TRBJ2-1, with 9 bases aligning to TRBD2. This CDR3 contains 14 residues. CDR1 MNHNY and CDR2 SVGAGI come from the germline V gene (reference sequence). V was clipped by 6 bases and J by 6 bases; unmatched bases: 6. CDR3 amino acids: CASSTGLAINEQFF. Written as DNA, the CDR3 is TGTGCCAGCAGCACGGGACTAGCAATCAATGAGCAGTTCTTC.

This sequence joins TRBV4-1 and TRBJ2-7, with D hard to call. The CDR3 covers 13 residues. V was cut by 8 bases and J by 0 bases, with 11 bases left in between. CDR1 and CDR2 (germline): MGHRA, YSYEKL. The CDR3 sequence is CASRATASYEQYF. CDR3 coding DNA: TGCGCCAGCCGCGCCACAGCCTCCTACGAGCAGTACTTC.

V and J are TRBV2 and TRBJ2-3, with D unclear. Trimming took off 6 bases at V and 6 bases at J, with 7 bases between the two ends. The V gene's germline CDR1 is SNHLY and CDR2 FYNNEI. There are 11 residues in the CDR3. This chain's CDR3 is CASSISDTQYF. CDR3 nucleotide sequence: TGTGCCAGCAGCATATCCGATACGCAGTATTTT.

This clone was counted a few times. The CDR3 sequence is CAWSVLRGSDTEAFF. The CDR3 DNA follows: TGTGCCTGGAGTGTACTACGGGGATCGGACACTGAAGCTTTCTTT. V is TRBV30 and J is TRBJ1-1, with D unresolved. Germline loops: CDR1 GTSNPN, CDR2 SVGIG (reference sequence). Trimming pared 0 bases from V and 3 bases from J, leaving 14 bases between. This CDR3 region has 15 residues.

The chain links TRBV7-2 to TRBJ2-1; D may be TRBD2 (6 bases). Looked up from germline, CDR1 is SGHTA and CDR2 is FQGNSA. V was shortened by 2 bases and J by 7 bases, with 21 bases between the two germline ends. This CDR3 is 17 amino acids long. For the CDR3, the DNA is TGTGCCAGCAGCTTATTAGCGTGGGTTAGCGGTAAAAATGAGCAGTTCTTC. It translates to CASSLLAWVSGKNEQFF.

CDR3 nucleotide sequence: TGTGCCAGCAGCACCCCGGCGCGCCCCAAAGCACCAGATACGCAGTATTTT. This sequence encodes CASSTPARPKAPDTQYF. The chain joins TRBV21-1 to TRBJ2-3. TRBV21-1 is a known pseudogene. The CDR3 loop spans 17 amino acids.

The chain couples TRBV18 to TRBJ2-5; a weak D match, TRBD1 (6 bases). Germline-derived CDR1 and CDR2 are KGHSH and LQKENI. V lost 1 base to trimming and J lost 2 bases, with 11 bases between them. The CDR3 spans 15 residues. The CDR3 region has the DNA TGTGCCAGCTCACCACAAGGACAGAAACAAGAGACCCAGTACTTC. This translates into CASSPQGQKQETQYF.

This chain uses TRBV7-6 with TRBJ2-3; 12 bases match TRBD2. This CDR3 contains 15 residues. CDR1 and CDR2 (germline): SGHVS, FNYEAQ. Losses at the gene ends were 5 bases for V and 3 bases for J; bases not matched to a gene: 3. The CDR3 DNA reads as TGTGCCAGCAGCCGGACTAGCGGGGTGACAGATACGCAGTATTTT. This gives the protein CASSRTSGVTDTQYF.

The chain's CDR3 is CASSLQETDTQYF. The CDR3 DNA reads TGTGCCAGCAGTTTACAGGAGACAGATACGCAGTATTTT. This chain joins TRBV27 and TRBJ2-3; D uncertain. CDR1 and CDR2 from the germline V gene are MNHEY and SMNVEV (reference sequence). The ends were cut back, 2 bases at V and 3 bases at J, with 6 bases in the middle. There are 13 residues in the CDR3.

V usage is TRBV7-8 and J usage is TRBJ2-7, with D possibly being TRBD1 (6 bases). Germline assignment: CDR1 SGHVS and CDR2 FQNEAQ. With 1 base removed from V and 2 bases from J, the gap between germline ends came to 9 bases. This CDR3 region has 14 residues. CDR3 amino acids: CASSLVTGAYEQYF. CDR3 in DNA: TGTGCCAGCAGCTTAGTGACAGGCGCCTACGAGCAGTACTTC.